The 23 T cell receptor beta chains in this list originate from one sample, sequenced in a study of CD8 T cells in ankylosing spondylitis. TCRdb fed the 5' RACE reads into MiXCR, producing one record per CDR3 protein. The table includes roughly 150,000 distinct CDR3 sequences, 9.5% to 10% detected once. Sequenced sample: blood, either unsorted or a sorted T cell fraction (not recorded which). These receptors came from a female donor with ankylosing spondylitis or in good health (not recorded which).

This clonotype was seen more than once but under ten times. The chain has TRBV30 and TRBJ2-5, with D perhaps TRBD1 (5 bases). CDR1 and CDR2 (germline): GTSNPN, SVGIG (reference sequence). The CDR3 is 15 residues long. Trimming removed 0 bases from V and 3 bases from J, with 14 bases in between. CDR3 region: CAWSVTGTGKETQYF. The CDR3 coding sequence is TGTGCCTGGAGTGTAACAGGAACTGGAAAAGAGACCCAGTACTTC.

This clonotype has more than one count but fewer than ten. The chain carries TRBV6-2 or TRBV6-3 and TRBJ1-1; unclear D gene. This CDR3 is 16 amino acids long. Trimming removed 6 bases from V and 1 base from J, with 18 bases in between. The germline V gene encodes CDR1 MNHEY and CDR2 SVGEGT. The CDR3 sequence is CASSPPTSRANTEAFF. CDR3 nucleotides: TGTGCCAGCAGCCCTCCCACCTCGCGGGCGAACACTGAAGCTTTCTTT.

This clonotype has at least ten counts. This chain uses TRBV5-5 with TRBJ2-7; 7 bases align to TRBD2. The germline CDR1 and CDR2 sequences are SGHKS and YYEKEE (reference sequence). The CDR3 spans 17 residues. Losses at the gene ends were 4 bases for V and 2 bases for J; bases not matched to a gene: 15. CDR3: CASSAGFRGVTTYEQYF. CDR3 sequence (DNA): TGTGCCAGCAGCGCCGGATTTCGGGGGGTGACAACCTACGAGCAGTACTTC.

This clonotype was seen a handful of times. The CDR3 spells CASSHMTGSNTEAFF. The CDR3 DNA reads as TGCGCCAGCAGCCATATGACAGGGTCGAACACTGAAGCTTTCTTT. This chain joins TRBV4-1 and TRBJ1-1; TRBD1 matches 7 bases. The J segment lost 1 base and the V segment lost 3 bases, leaving 5 bases of the junction unmatched. CDR1 MGHRA and CDR2 YSYEKL come from the germline V gene. This CDR3 is 15 amino acids long.

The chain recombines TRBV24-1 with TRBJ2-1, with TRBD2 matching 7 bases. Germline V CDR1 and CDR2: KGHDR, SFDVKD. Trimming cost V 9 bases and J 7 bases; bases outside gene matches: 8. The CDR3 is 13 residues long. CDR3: CATAGRERNEQFF. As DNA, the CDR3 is TGTGCCACCGCCGGGCGGGAGCGGAATGAGCAGTTCTTC.

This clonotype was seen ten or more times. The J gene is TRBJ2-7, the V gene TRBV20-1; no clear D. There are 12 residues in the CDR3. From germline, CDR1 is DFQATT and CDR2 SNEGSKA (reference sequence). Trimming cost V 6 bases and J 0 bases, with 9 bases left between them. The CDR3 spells CSAPMDSYEQYF. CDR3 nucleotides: TGCAGTGCCCCCATGGACTCCTACGAGCAGTACTTC.

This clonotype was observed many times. The CDR3 here is CASSKVVPTSGSTNEQFF. The CDR3 bases are TGTGCCAGCAGCAAAGTGGTCCCGACTAGCGGGAGTACTAATGAGCAGTTCTTC. The chain joins TRBV7-8 to TRBJ2-1; 12 bases match TRBD2. With 5 bases clipped from V and 7 bases from J, the junction kept 15 bases outside the gene matches. The CDR3 length is 18 residues. Germline V lookup: CDR1 SGHVS, CDR2 FQNEAQ.

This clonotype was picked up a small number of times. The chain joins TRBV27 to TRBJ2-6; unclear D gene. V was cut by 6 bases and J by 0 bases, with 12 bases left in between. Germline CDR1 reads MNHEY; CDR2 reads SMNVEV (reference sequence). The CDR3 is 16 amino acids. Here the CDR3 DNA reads TGTGCCAGCAGCACCGGGCAGATCTCTGGGGCCAACGTCCTGACTTTC. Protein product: CASSTGQISGANVLTF. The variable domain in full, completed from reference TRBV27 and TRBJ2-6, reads EAQVTQNPRYLITVTGKKLTVTCSQNMNHEYMSWYRQDPGLGLRQIYYSMNVEVTDKGDVPEGYKVSRKEKRNFPLILESPSPNQTSLYFCASSTGQISGANVLTFGAGSRLTVL.

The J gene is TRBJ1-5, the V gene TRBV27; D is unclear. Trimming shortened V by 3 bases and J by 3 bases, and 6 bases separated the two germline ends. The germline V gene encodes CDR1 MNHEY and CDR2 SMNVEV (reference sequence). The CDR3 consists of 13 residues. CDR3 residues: CASSFTHNQPQHF. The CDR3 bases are TGTGCCAGCAGTTTTACACACAATCAGCCCCAGCATTTT.

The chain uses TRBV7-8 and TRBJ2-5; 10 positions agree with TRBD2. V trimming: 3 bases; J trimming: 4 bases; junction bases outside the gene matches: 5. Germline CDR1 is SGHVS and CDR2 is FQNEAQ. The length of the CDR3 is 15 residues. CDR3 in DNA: TGTGCCAGCAGCTTGACGCTAGCGGGAGCAGAGACCCAGTACTTC. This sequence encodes CASSLTLAGAETQYF.

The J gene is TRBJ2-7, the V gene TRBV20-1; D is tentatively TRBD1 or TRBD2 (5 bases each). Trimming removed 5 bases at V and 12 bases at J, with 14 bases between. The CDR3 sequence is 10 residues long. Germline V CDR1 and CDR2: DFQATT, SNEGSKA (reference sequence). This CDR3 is CSALEAGLYF. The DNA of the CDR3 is TGCAGTGCTTTGGAGGCAGGGCTGTACTTC.

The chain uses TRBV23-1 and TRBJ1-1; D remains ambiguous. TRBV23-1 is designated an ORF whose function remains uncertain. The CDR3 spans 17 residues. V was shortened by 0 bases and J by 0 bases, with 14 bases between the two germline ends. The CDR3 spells CASSQSTQCGMNTEAFF. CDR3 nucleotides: TGCGCCAGCAGTCAATCGACACAGTGTGGAATGAACACTGAAGCTTTCTTT.

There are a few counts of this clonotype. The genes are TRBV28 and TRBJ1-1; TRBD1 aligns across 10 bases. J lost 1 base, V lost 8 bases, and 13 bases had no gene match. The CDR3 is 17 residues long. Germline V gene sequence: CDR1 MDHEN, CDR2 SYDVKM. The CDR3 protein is CASFAIGQGVSNTEAFF. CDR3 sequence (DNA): TGTGCCAGCTTTGCCATCGGACAGGGGGTTTCGAACACTGAAGCTTTCTTT.

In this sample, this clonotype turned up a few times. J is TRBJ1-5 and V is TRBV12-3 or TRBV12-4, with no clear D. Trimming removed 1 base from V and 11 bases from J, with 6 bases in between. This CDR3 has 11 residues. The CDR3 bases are TGTGCCAGCAGTTTAGACGGAGCCCAGCATTTT. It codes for CASSLDGAQHF.

In nucleotides, the CDR3 is TGTGCCAGCTCACCACCGGGCAGAACCATTCAGCCCCAGCATTTT. It specifies CASSPPGRTIQPQHF. V is TRBV18 and J is TRBJ1-5; D unresolved. The V and J ends lost 0 bases and 6 bases respectively, with 12 bases between them. Germline CDR1 KGHSH, CDR2 LQKENI. The CDR3 sequence is 15 residues long.

This CDR3 is CASSYTQAGGPTGELFF. The CDR3 DNA reads as TGTGCCAGCAGTTACACCCAAGCGGGAGGGCCCACCGGGGAGCTGTTTTTT. The rearrangement links TRBV6-5 to TRBJ2-2; 10 positions agree with TRBD2. The germline CDR1 and CDR2 sequences are MNHEY and SVGAGI. This CDR3 contains 17 residues. Trimming took 2 bases from V and 4 from J; bases not matched to a gene: 7.

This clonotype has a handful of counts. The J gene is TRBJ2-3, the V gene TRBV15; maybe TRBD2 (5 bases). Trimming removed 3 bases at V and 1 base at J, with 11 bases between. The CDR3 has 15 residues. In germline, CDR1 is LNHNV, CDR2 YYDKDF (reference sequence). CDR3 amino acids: CATSSRGMGTDTQYF. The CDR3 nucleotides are TGTGCCACCAGCAGTCGGGGAATGGGCACAGATACGCAGTATTTT.

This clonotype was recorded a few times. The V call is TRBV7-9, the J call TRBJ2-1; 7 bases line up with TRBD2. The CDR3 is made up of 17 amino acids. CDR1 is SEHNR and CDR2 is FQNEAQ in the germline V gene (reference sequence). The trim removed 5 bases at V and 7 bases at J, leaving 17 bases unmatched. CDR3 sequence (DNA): TGTGCCAGCAGCGCTCCTCTAGCGGCCTCCTCCCGTAATGAGCAGTTCTTC. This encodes CASSAPLAASSRNEQFF. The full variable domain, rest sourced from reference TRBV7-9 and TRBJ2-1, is DTGVSQNPRHKITKRGQNVTFRCDPISEHNRLYWYRQTLGQGPEFLTYFQNEAQLEKSRLLSDRFSAERPKGSFSTLEIQRTEQGDSAMYLCASSAPLAASSRNEQFFGPGTRLTVL.

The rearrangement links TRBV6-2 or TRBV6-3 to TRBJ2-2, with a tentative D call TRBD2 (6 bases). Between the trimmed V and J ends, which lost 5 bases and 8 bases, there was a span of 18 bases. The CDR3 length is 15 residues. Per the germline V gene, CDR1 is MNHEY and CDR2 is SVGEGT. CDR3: CASSQPRTAGGELFF. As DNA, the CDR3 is TGTGCCAGCAGTCAGCCCCGGACCGCGGGGGGGGAGCTGTTTTTT.

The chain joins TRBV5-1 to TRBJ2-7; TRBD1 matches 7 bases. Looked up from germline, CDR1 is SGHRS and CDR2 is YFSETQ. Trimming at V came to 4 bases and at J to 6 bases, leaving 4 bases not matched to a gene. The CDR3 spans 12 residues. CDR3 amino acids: CASSLYRGEQYF. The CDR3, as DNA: TGCGCCAGCAGCCTCTACAGGGGCGAGCAGTACTTC.

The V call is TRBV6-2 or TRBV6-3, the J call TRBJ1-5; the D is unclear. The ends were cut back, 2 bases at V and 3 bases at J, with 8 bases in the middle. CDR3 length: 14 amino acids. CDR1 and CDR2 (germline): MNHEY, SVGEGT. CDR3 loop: CASSYGNTNQPQHF. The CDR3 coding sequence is TGTGCCAGCAGTTACGGGAATACCAATCAGCCCCAGCATTTT.

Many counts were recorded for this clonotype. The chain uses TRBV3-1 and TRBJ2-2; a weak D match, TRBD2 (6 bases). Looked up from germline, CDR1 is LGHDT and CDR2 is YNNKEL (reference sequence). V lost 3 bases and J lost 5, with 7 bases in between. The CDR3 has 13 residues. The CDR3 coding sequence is TGTGCCAGCAGCCACGGGAGTACCGGGGAGCTGTTTTTT. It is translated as CASSHGSTGELFF.

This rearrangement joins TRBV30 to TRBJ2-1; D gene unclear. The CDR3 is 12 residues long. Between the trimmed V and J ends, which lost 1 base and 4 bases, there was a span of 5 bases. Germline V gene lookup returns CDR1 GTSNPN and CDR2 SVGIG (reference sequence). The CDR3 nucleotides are TGTGCCTGGAGTGGCCAGTACAATGAGCAGTTCTTC. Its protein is CAWSGQYNEQFF.